This TCR beta chain was sequenced in a study of cytomegalovirus exposure and HLA in healthy donors. Notes on this clone: Its specificity is not known. Other DNA sequences of this sample code for an identical CDR3.

In germline, CDR1 is MNHEY, CDR2 SMNVEV (reference sequence). J gave up 2 bases and V 2 bases, and 0 bases lay outside the gene matches. CDR3 size: 15 residues. The primer mix had 60 Vbeta and 13 Jbeta primers. The assay was immunoSEQ multiplex PCR, and TCRdb's table has in-frame clones only and misses some. The profile covers about 240,000 clones, with about 81% appearing a single time and less than 8.5% taken by the ten largest. Study-level points and caveats: The classifier was said to identify cytomegalovirus status with high specificity and sensitivity. The analysis excluded some indistinguishable V segments, including TRBV6-2 and TRBV6-3. Associated with cytomegalovirus, according to the listing, were approximately 160 TCR beta chains.

This chain joins TRBV27 and TRBJ2-7, with TRBD2 matching 13 bases. This clonotype was sampled from a woman aged 60 to 75 in good health and CMV-seropositive. Sequencing was carried out using PBMCs. In DNA, the CDR3 is TGTGCCAGCAGTTTAGGGACTAGCGGGACCTACGAGCAGTACTTC. Translation: CASSLGTSGTYEQYF.